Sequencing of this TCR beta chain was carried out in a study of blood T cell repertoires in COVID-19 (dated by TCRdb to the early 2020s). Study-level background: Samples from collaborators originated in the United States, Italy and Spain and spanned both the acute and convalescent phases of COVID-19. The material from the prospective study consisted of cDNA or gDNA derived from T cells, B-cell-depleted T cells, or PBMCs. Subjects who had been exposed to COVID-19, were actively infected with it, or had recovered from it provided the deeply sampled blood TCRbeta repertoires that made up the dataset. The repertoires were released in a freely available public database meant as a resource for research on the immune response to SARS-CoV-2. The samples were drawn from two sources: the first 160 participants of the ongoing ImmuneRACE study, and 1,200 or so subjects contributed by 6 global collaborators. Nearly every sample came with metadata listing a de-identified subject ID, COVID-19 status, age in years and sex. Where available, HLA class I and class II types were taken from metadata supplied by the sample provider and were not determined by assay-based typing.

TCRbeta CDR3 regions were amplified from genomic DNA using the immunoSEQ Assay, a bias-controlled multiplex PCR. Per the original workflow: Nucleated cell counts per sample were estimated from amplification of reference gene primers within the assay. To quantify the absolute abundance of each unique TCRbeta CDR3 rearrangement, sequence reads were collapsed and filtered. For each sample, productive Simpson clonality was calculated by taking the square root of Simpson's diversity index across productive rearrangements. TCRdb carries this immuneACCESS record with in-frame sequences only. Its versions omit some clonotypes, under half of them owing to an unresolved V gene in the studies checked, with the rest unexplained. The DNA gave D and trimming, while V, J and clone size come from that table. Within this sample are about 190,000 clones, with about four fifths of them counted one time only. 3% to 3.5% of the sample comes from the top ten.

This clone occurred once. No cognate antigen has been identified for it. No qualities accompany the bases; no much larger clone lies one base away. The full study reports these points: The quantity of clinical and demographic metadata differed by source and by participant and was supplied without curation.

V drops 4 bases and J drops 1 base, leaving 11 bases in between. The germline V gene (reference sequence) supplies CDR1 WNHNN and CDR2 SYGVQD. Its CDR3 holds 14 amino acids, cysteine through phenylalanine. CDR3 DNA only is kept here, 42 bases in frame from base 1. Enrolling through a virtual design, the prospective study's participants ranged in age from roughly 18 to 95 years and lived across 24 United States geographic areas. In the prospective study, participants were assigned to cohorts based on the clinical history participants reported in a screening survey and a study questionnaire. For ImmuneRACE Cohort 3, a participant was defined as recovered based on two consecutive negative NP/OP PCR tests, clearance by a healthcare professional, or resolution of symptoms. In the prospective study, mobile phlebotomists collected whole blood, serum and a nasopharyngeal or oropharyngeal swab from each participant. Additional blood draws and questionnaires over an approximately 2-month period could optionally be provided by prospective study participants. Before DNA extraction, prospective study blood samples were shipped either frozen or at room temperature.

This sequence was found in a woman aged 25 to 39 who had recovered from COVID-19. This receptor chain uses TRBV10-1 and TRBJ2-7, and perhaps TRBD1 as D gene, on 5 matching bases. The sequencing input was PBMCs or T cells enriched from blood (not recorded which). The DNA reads TGCGCCAGCAGTGCAGGGTTCGGGTCCTACGAGCAGTACTTC. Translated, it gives CASSAGFGSYEQYF.